Below, 9 T cell receptor beta chains from the same sample are listed, as sequenced in a study of T cells after yellow fever vaccination. TCRdb called the 5' RACE reads again in MiXCR, with one record for every CDR3 protein. The sample consists of just under 600,000 distinct CDR3 sequences, 13% of them appearing once. The sample consisted of PBMCs, taken on the day of the yellow fever booster vaccination. These TCRs come from a man in his thirties or forties who received the YFV17D yellow fever vaccine.

This clonotype was detected only a few times. The chain couples TRBV29-1 to TRBJ1-2, with 7 bases matching TRBD1. Germline V lookup: CDR1 SQVTM, CDR2 ANQGSEA. The J segment lost 5 bases and the V segment lost 4 bases, leaving 4 bases of the junction unmatched. This CDR3 is built from 12 residues. The CDR3 nucleotides are TGCAGCGTTGGGGACAGAGAATATGGCTACACCTTC. This encodes CSVGDREYGYTF.

The genes are TRBV6-2 or TRBV6-3 and TRBJ2-7, with D possibly matching TRBD1 (6 bases). V lost 8 bases and J lost 3, with 17 bases in between. This CDR3 contains 14 residues. Germline CDR1 reads MNHEY; CDR2 reads SVGEGT. DNA of the CDR3: TGTGCCAGCCGGGCCGGGACACCCGTCTACGAGCAGTACTTC. Translating it yields CASRAGTPVYEQYF.

The gene calls are TRBV6-5 and TRBJ2-7; D might be TRBD2 (5 bases). Germline CDR1 MNHEY, CDR2 SVGAGI. The CDR3 has 13 residues. Trimming took 4 bases from V and 3 from J, leaving 10 bases between them. The DNA for the CDR3 is TGTGCCAGCAGTTTCATCGGGAACTACGAGCAGTACTTC. This sequence encodes CASSFIGNYEQYF.

V is TRBV20-1 and J is TRBJ1-2; D is unclear. Trimming shortened V by 2 bases and J by 13 bases, and 17 bases separated the two germline ends. Per the germline V gene, CDR1 is DFQATT and CDR2 is SNEGSKA (reference sequence). There are 12 residues in the CDR3. The CDR3 DNA sequence: TGCAGTGCTAGATGTACAGCGGGAATAGGCACCTTC. Translation: CSARCTAGIGTF.

V usage is TRBV15 and J usage is TRBJ2-7, with D possibly being TRBD2 (5 bases). Trimming removed 6 bases at V and 0 bases at J, with 9 bases between. The length of the CDR3 is 13 residues. Looked up from germline, CDR1 is LNHNV and CDR2 is YYDKDF (reference sequence). CDR3: CATRDSSSYEQYF. The CDR3 nucleotides are TGTGCCACCAGGGACTCCAGCTCCTACGAGCAGTACTTC.

This sequence joins TRBV4-3 and TRBJ2-3; TRBD2 matches 11 bases. The CDR3 spans 17 residues. Germline V CDR1 and CDR2: LGHNA, YSLEER. With V trimmed by 0 bases and J by 6 bases, 8 bases remained unmatched. CDR3 protein: CASSQEITSGRQDTQYF. For the CDR3, the DNA is TGCGCCAGCAGCCAAGAAATAACTAGCGGGAGACAGGATACGCAGTATTTT.

This clonotype was seen a handful of times. The chain uses TRBV15 and TRBJ2-1; no definite D call. Germline lookup yields CDR1 LNHNV and CDR2 YYDKDF (reference sequence). The CDR3 has 13 residues. Trimming pared 4 bases from V and 10 bases from J, leaving 14 bases between. The CDR3 nucleotides are TGTGCCACCAGCACCGAGGTCCCTGGGGAGCAGTTCTTC. Protein sequence: CATSTEVPGEQFF.

The chain employs TRBV27 and TRBJ1-2; a weak D match, TRBD1 (6 bases). V lost 4 bases to trimming and J lost 0 bases, with 12 bases between them. CDR1 is MNHEY and CDR2 is SMNVEV in the germline V gene (reference sequence). The CDR3 is made up of 15 amino acids. CDR3 bases: TGTGCCAGCAGTTGGACAGCTGCTCCTAACTATGGCTACACCTTC. Protein product: CASSWTAAPNYGYTF.

V gene TRBV15 combines with J gene TRBJ2-5; D is unclear. Trimming stripped 3 bases from V and 6 bases from J, with 11 bases between. The V gene's germline CDR1 is LNHNV and CDR2 YYDKDF (reference sequence). This CDR3 is 13 amino acids long. CDR3 protein: CATSRDGSQTQYF. In nucleotides, the CDR3 is TGTGCCACCAGCAGGGACGGTTCGCAGACCCAGTACTTC. Drawing the rest from reference TRBV15 and TRBJ2-5, the complete variable domain is DAMVIQNPRYQVTQFGKPVTLSCSQTLNHNVMYWYQQKSSQAPKLLFHYYDKDFNNEADTPDNFQSRRPNTSFCFLDIRSPGLGDTAMYLCATSRDGSQTQYFGPGTRLLVL.